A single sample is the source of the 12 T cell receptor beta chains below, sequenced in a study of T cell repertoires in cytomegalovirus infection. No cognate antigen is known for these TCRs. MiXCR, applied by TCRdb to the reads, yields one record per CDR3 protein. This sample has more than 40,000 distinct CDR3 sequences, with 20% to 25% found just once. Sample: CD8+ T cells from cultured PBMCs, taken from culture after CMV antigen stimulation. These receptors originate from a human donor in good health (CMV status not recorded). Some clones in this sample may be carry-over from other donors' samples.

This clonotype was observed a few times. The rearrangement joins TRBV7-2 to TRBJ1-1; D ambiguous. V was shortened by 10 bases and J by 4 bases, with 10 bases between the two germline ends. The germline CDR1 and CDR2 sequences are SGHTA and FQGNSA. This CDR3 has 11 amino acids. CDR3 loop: CAIDVGTEAFF. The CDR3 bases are TGTGCCATAGATGTGGGCACTGAAGCTTTCTTT.

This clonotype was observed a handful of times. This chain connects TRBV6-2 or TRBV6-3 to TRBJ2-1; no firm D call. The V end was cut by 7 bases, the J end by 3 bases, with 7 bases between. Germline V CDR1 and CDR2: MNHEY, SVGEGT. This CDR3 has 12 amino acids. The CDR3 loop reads CASKYGYNEQFF. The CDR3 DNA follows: TGTGCCAGCAAATACGGCTACAATGAGCAGTTCTTC.

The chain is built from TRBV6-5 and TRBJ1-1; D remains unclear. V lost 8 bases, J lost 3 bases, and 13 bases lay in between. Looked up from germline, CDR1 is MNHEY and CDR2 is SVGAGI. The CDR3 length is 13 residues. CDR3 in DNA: TGTGCCAGCGGTTTAGAGGGTCACACTGAAGCTTTCTTT. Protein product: CASGLEGHTEAFF.

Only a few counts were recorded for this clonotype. The CDR3 nucleotides read TGTGCCAGCAGCGAGGGGTACCAAGAGACCCAGTACTTC. Translating it yields CASSEGYQETQYF. The chain joins TRBV7-9 to TRBJ2-5, with D perhaps assigned TRBD1 or TRBD2 (5 bases each). Trimming shortened V by 5 bases and J by 0 bases, and 7 bases separated the two germline ends. The CDR3 is 13 amino acids. Germline V CDR1 and CDR2: SEHNR, FQNEAQ (reference sequence).

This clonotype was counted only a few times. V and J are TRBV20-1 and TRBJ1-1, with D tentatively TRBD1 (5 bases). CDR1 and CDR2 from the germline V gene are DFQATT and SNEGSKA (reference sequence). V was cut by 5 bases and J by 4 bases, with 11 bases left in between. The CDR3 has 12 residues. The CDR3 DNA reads TGCAGTGCTGGACATGGGCCCACTGAAGCTTTCTTT. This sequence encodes CSAGHGPTEAFF.

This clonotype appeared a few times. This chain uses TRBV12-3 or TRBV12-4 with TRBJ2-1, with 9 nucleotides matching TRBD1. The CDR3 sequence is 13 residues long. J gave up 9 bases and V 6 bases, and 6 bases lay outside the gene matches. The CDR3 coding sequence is TGTGCCAGCAGCCTACCACAGGGGGCTGAGCAGTTCTTC. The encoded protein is CASSLPQGAEQFF.

The CDR3: CASSLVGTALGGLSGNTEAFF. CDR3 DNA sequence: TGTGCCAGCAGCTTAGTTGGGACAGCCCTTGGGGGCCTATCGGGGAACACTGAAGCTTTCTTT. This chain connects TRBV7-2 to TRBJ1-1; 7 bases agree with TRBD1. This CDR3 region has 21 residues. The J segment lost 1 base and the V segment lost 1 base, leaving 21 bases of the junction unmatched. Germline V lookup: CDR1 SGHTA, CDR2 FQGNSA.

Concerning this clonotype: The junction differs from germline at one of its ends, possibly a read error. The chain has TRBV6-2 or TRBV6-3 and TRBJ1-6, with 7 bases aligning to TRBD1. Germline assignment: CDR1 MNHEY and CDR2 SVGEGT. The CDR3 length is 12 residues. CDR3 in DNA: TGTGCCAGCAGTTACTCGCTTGGGGACAGAGACTTT. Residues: CASSYSLGDRDF.

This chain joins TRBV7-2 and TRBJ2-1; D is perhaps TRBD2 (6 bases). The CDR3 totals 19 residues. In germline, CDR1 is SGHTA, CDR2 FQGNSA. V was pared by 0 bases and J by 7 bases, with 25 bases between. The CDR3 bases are TGTGCCAGCAGCTTAGCGAGGTCGGGGGAAGCGTCGCTGGGGAATGAGCAGTTCTTC. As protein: CASSLARSGEASLGNEQFF.

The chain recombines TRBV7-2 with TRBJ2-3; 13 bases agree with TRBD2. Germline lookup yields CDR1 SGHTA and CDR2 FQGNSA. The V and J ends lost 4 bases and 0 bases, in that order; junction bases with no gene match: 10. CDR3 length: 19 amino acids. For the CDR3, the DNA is TGTGCCAGCAGCTCATACGGGACTAGCGGGATTCCTAGCACAGATACGCAGTATTTT. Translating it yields CASSSYGTSGIPSTDTQYF.

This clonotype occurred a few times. The CDR3 region is CASSYHTGGRSYEQYF. The CDR3 DNA is TGTGCCAGCAGCTATCATACGGGGGGCAGATCCTACGAGCAGTACTTC. The V call is TRBV7-9, the J call TRBJ2-7; possible D gene TRBD2, 7 bases. V was clipped by 4 bases and J by 1 base, with 17 bases between them. This CDR3 region has 16 residues. CDR1 is SEHNR, CDR2 FQNEAQ, per germline (reference sequence).

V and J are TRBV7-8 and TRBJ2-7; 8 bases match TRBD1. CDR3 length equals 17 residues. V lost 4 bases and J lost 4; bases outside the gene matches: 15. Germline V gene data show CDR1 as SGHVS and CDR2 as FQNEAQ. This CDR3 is CASSSYTDRASSYEQYF. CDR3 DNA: TGTGCCAGCAGCTCTTACACGGACAGGGCCTCTTCTTACGAGCAGTACTTC.